This T cell receptor (beta chain) comes out of a study of cytomegalovirus exposure and HLA in healthy donors. This CDR3 comprises 15 residues. From germline, CDR1 is KGHSH and CDR2 LQKENI. V was cut by 7 bases and J by 5 bases, with 17 bases left in between. The PCR employed 60 Vbeta primers together with 13 Jbeta primers. Repertoires were generated with immunoSEQ multiplex PCR, while TCRdb's copy carries only in-frame clones and drops some. The profile shows 150,000 to 200,000 clones, 84% of them singletons. This TCR was recovered from a girl aged 10-17 years in good health and CMV-seropositive. The chain employs TRBV18 and TRBJ1-4, with D perhaps matching TRBD1 (6 bases). Sequencing input: PBMCs. CDR3 region: CASLQSGGPNEKLFF. For the CDR3, the DNA is TGTGCCAGCTTACAGAGCGGGGGGCCCAATGAAAAACTGTTTTTT. Supplemented by reference TRBV18 and TRBJ1-4, the full variable domain reads NAGVMQNPRHLVRRRGQEARLRCSPMKGHSHVYWYRQLPEEGLKFMVYLQKENIIDESGMPKERFSAEFPKEGPSILRIQQVVRGDSAAYFCASLQSGGPNEKLFFGSGTQLSVL.